A single T cell receptor beta chain is shown here with its context. The source of the sample is a study of shared clonotypes between healthy human individuals. Study-wide context: CD4 naive and CD4 memory each took three plates per donor, while CD8 naive took two and CD8 memory one.

Assay used: immunoSEQ multiplex PCR; TCRdb lists only in-frame clones, some missing. The repertoire holds some 2 million clones, with just under 95% as singletons. Trimming shortened V by 3 bases and J by 6 bases, and 20 bases separated the two germline ends. The CDR3 covers 15 residues. CDR1 and CDR2 (germline): GTSNPN, SVGIG (reference sequence). Selected positively for CCR7 and CD45RO-negative, naive CD8 cells excluded terminally differentiated effector memory CD45RA+ cells. The TCR comes from a man aged 18 to 29 in good health. Material: naive CD8+ T cells sorted from blood. This chain joins TRBV30 and TRBJ1-1, with D perhaps matching TRBD1 (5 bases). DNA for the CDR3: TGTGCCTGGAGCGGAGAGGGGTTGCGGGTCGCTGAAGCTTTCTTT. This sequence encodes CAWSGEGLRVAEAFF.